The 29 T cell receptor beta chains in this list originate from one sample, sequenced in a study of blood T cell repertoires in COVID-19. Assay: immunoSEQ multiplex PCR; the TCRdb copy retains only in-frame clones and omits some. The sample holds about 330,000 clones, 88% seen once. Sequencing was carried out using peripheral blood. Source of these receptors: a woman aged 45-59 years with active or convalescent COVID-19.

The DNA of the CDR3 is TGTGCCAGCAGTTTGGGACAGGGTGCAGAGACCCAGTACTTC. It codes for CASSLGQGAETQYF. The V and J genes are TRBV27 and TRBJ2-5; 9 bases are a match to TRBD1. Germline values: CDR1 MNHEY, CDR2 SMNVEV (reference sequence). V shed 3 bases and J 4 bases; nucleotides not matched to a gene: 3. This CDR3 has 14 amino acids.

V gene TRBV18 combines with J gene TRBJ1-2; 7 bases align to TRBD1. This CDR3 is 13 amino acids long. J was trimmed by 6 bases and V by 3 bases; bases with no gene match: 4. Germline CDR1 KGHSH, CDR2 LQKENI. The CDR3 loop is CASSPRQGDGYTF. CDR3 coding DNA: TGTGCCAGCTCACCCCGACAGGGAGATGGCTACACCTTC.

The genes are TRBV25-1 and TRBJ2-1; no firm D call. The CDR3 is 14 amino acids. CDR1 MGHDK and CDR2 SYGVNS come from the germline V gene. V dropped 8 bases and J dropped 2 bases, with 13 bases sitting between them. CDR3 loop: CASRGLSPYNEQFF. The DNA of the CDR3 is TGTGCCAGCCGCGGCCTATCCCCCTACAATGAGCAGTTCTTC. The full variable domain, completed using reference TRBV25-1 and TRBJ2-1, is EADIYQTPRYLVIGTGKKITLECSQTMGHDKMYWYQQDPGMELHLIHYSYGVNSTEKGDLSSESTVSRIRTEHFPLTLESARPSHTSQYLCASRGLSPYNEQFFGPGTRLTVL.

This clone occurred many times. The chain recombines TRBV6-2 or TRBV6-3 with TRBJ1-1, with 7 bases lining up with TRBD1. CDR1 and CDR2 from the germline V gene are MNHEY and SVGEGT. The CDR3 is made up of 16 amino acids. The J segment lost 4 bases and the V segment lost 4 bases, leaving 12 bases of the junction unmatched. The CDR3 region is CASSSYPDREVTEAFF. CDR3 nucleotides: TGTGCCAGCAGTTCCTACCCTGACAGGGAGGTCACTGAAGCTTTCTTT.

This clone has only one observation. V and J are TRBV14 and TRBJ1-6; possibly TRBD1 for D (6 bases). The germline gives CDR1 SGHDN, CDR2 FVKESK. The CDR3 is 15 amino acids. V lost 4 bases and J 3 bases, leaving 10 bases between the germline ends. CDR3 protein: CASSLRTVYNSPLHF. CDR3 bases: TGTGCCAGCAGCCTAAGGACAGTCTATAATTCACCCCTCCACTTT.

This chain connects TRBV7-9 to TRBJ1-2, with 9 bases lining up with TRBD1. The CDR3 is 17 amino acids. CDR1 is SEHNR and CDR2 is FQNEAQ in the germline V gene (reference sequence). V lost 3 bases to trimming and J lost 7 bases; unmatched junction nucleotides: 15. Here the CDR3 DNA reads TGTGCCAGCAGCTTTAGGGACAGGGAAAAGGTGGAGGCTGGCTACACCTTC. This codes for CASSFRDREKVEAGYTF.

As DNA, the CDR3 is TGTGCCAGCAGCTTAGCTTTTCTTGGGGGGAGGCTGAACACTGAAGCTTTCTTT. Protein sequence: CASSLAFLGGRLNTEAFF. V usage is TRBV7-8 and J usage is TRBJ1-1; D is possibly TRBD1 (5 bases). Germline lookup yields CDR1 SGHVS and CDR2 FQNEAQ. V gave up 0 bases and J gave up 0 bases, with 17 bases separating them. The CDR3 totals 18 residues.

This clone was seen just once. This chain joins TRBV7-8 and TRBJ1-5; a weak D match, TRBD1 (6 bases). CDR3 length: 15 residues. V lost 5 bases and J 4 bases, leaving 15 bases between the germline ends. Germline V gene sequence: CDR1 SGHVS, CDR2 FQNEAQ. The DNA of the CDR3 is TGTGCCAGCAGCGCCGATGGACAGAGAAATCAGCCCCAGCATTTT. Translation gives CASSADGQRNQPQHF. Drawing the rest from reference TRBV7-8 and TRBJ1-5, the complete variable domain is GAGVSQSPRYKVAKRGQDVALRCDPISGHVSLFWYQQALGQGPEFLTYFQNEAQLDKSGLPSDRFFAERPEGSVSTLKIQRTQQEDSAVYLCASSADGQRNQPQHFGDGTRLSIL.

The chain links TRBV7-9 to TRBJ1-5, with 7 bases lining up with TRBD1. The CDR3 has 14 amino acids. CDR1 and CDR2 from the germline V gene are SEHNR and FQNEAQ (reference sequence). V lost 5 bases, J lost 4 bases, and 5 bases stayed unmatched. The CDR3 nucleotides are TGTGCCAGCAGCCCTGGGACAGCAAATCAGCCCCAGCATTTT. This encodes CASSPGTANQPQHF.

The chain links TRBV20-1 to TRBJ1-3; 10 bases map to TRBD1. The V gene end was trimmed by 3 bases and the J gene end by 0 bases; junction bases not matched to a gene: 5. Germline assignment: CDR1 DFQATT and CDR2 SNEGSKA (reference sequence). The CDR3 contains 16 residues. The CDR3: CSASDWTGGSGNTIYF. CDR3 nucleotides: TGCAGTGCTAGTGATTGGACAGGGGGCTCTGGAAACACCATATATTTT.

In DNA, the CDR3 is TGTGCCAGCAGAAGGACAGGGACCTACGAGCAGTACTTC. It specifies CASRRTGTYEQYF. V gene TRBV12-3 or TRBV12-4 combines with J gene TRBJ2-7; 8 nucleotides line up with TRBD1. V was pared by 6 bases and J by 2 bases, with 3 bases of the junction left unmatched. The CDR3 covers 13 residues.

This clone was picked up one time. The chain employs TRBV6-2 or TRBV6-3 and TRBJ2-2; tentative D call: TRBD1 (5 bases). The CDR3 covers 19 residues. Germline values: CDR1 MNHEY, CDR2 SVGEGT. Trimming stripped 5 bases from V and 2 bases from J, with 24 bases between. The CDR3 loop is CASSRLDQGRGLNTGELFF. The CDR3 DNA reads TGTGCCAGCAGTCGTCTCGACCAGGGTAGGGGATTAAACACCGGGGAGCTGTTTTTT.

The chain links TRBV6-2 or TRBV6-3 to TRBJ2-7; D is unclear. This CDR3 has 14 amino acids. In germline, CDR1 is MNHEY, CDR2 SVGEGT. The ends were cut back, 0 bases at V and 4 bases at J, with 10 bases in the middle. The CDR3 here is CASSYSNSRYEQYF. DNA for the CDR3: TGTGCCAGCAGTTACTCGAATTCCCGGTACGAGCAGTACTTC.

This rearrangement joins TRBV27 to TRBJ2-7, with TRBD1 matching 10 bases. CDR1 MNHEY and CDR2 SMNVEV come from the germline V gene (reference sequence). J was trimmed by 5 bases and V by 4 bases; bases with no gene match: 8. The CDR3 sequence is 15 residues long. The CDR3 DNA is TGTGCCAGCAGTTCAAGCTGGGACAGGGGCGACGAGCAGTACTTC. Translating it yields CASSSSWDRGDEQYF.

The chain uses TRBV2 and TRBJ1-5, with 8 nucleotides matching TRBD1. Germline CDR1 SNHLY, CDR2 FYNNEI. V gave up 2 bases and J gave up 7 bases; unmatched junction bases: 4. The CDR3 contains 14 residues. The CDR3 here is CASSEMTGVQPQHF. The CDR3 DNA sequence: TGTGCCAGCAGTGAAATGACAGGGGTCCAGCCCCAGCATTTT.

This chain uses TRBV18 with TRBJ1-1; 9 nucleotides agree with TRBD1. The CDR3 spans 16 residues. Unmatched junction bases numbered 3, after V lost 1 base and J lost 0 bases. The germline gives CDR1 KGHSH, CDR2 LQKENI. The CDR3 DNA is TGTGCCAGCTCACCACGGGGGACAGGGTTGAACACTGAAGCTTTCTTT. Amino acids: CASSPRGTGLNTEAFF.

The V call is TRBV7-2, the J call TRBJ2-1; 12 bases match TRBD1. J lost 7 bases, V lost 1 base, and 2 bases had no gene match. The CDR3 totals 15 residues. Germline loops: CDR1 SGHTA, CDR2 FQGNSA. The CDR3 spells CASSLVGQGANEQFF. The DNA for the CDR3 is TGTGCCAGCAGCTTAGTGGGACAGGGGGCAAATGAGCAGTTCTTC.

The chain is built from TRBV30 and TRBJ1-2; possibly TRBD1 for D (5 bases). Germline CDR1 reads GTSNPN; CDR2 reads SVGIG (reference sequence). Trimming stripped 0 bases from V and 5 bases from J, with 10 bases between. The CDR3 covers 13 residues. The chain's CDR3 is CAWSVRQGYGYTF. The CDR3 DNA reads TGTGCCTGGAGTGTACGGCAGGGTTATGGCTACACCTTC.

The chain uses TRBV28 and TRBJ1-2; 8 positions agree with TRBD1. CDR1 and CDR2 (germline): MDHEN, SYDVKM. This CDR3 contains 16 residues. V was pared by 6 bases and J by 7 bases, with 16 bases of the junction left unmatched. The CDR3 reads CASSPTPGQGGGGYTF. The CDR3, as DNA: TGTGCCAGCAGCCCCACCCCCGGACAGGGTGGAGGTGGCTACACCTTC.

CDR3 DNA sequence: TGTGCCAGCAGTGTGCGGGGTGGGGAAGCTTTCTTT. It translates to CASSVRGGEAFF. This chain links TRBV2 with TRBJ1-1; D is uncertain. V lost 4 bases to trimming and J lost 8 bases, with 11 bases between them. The CDR3 contains 12 residues. Germline CDR1 reads SNHLY; CDR2 reads FYNNEI.

In nucleotides, the CDR3 is TGCGCCAGCAGGGGAACGGGACACTTACTCCCCGAGAGCGCAGATACGCAGTATTTT. Its protein product is CASRGTGHLLPESADTQYF. V usage is TRBV4-1 and J usage is TRBJ2-3, with D possibly TRBD1 on 6 matching bases. This CDR3 has 19 amino acids. Germline V gene sequence: CDR1 MGHRA, CDR2 YSYEKL. V was trimmed by 6 bases and J by 4 bases, leaving 29 bases between them.

The rearrangement uses TRBV27 and TRBJ1-6; unclear D gene. In germline, CDR1 is MNHEY, CDR2 SMNVEV (reference sequence). This CDR3 comprises 15 residues. V gave up 6 bases and J gave up 4 bases, with 13 bases separating them. CDR3 loop: CASRWEGLYNSPLHF. The CDR3 DNA sequence: TGTGCCAGCAGATGGGAGGGCCTTTATAATTCACCCCTCCACTTT.

The V call is TRBV6-2 or TRBV6-3, the J call TRBJ2-1; 11 bases map to TRBD1. Trimming removed 0 bases from V and 6 bases from J; junction bases left unmatched: 10. This CDR3 has 18 amino acids. Germline lookup yields CDR1 MNHEY and CDR2 SVGEGT. As DNA, the CDR3 is TGTGCCAGCAGTTACTCAAAAGGGACAGGGGGACGATTCAATGAGCAGTTCTTC. Its translation: CASSYSKGTGGRFNEQFF.

This sequence joins TRBV9 and TRBJ2-2; D is possibly TRBD2 (6 bases). Looked up from germline, CDR1 is SGDLS and CDR2 is YYNGEE. V gave up 0 bases and J gave up 1 base, with 10 bases separating them. There are 16 residues in the CDR3. The CDR3 protein is CASSVGLAMNTGELFF. The CDR3 bases are TGTGCCAGCAGCGTAGGTCTAGCGATGAACACCGGGGAGCTGTTTTTT.

The chain carries TRBV9 and TRBJ2-7; D not resolved. Trimming left V 1 base short and J 0 bases short, with 8 bases between. The CDR3 totals 14 residues. Per germline, CDR1 SGDLS and CDR2 YYNGEE. The CDR3 coding sequence is TGTGCCAGCAGCGTATCCCACAACTCCTACGAGCAGTACTTC. As protein: CASSVSHNSYEQYF. The full variable domain, with the rest looked up from reference TRBV9 and TRBJ2-7, is DSGVTQTPKHLITATGQRVTLRCSPRSGDLSVYWYQQSLDQGLQFLIQYYNGEERAKGNILERFSAQQFPDLHSELNLSSLELGDSALYFCASSVSHNSYEQYFGPGTRLTVT.

The J gene is TRBJ2-7, the V gene TRBV5-4, with TRBD1 identical over 10 bases. Unmatched junction bases numbered 11, after V lost 4 bases and J lost 7 bases. The germline gives CDR1 SGHNT, CDR2 YYREEE (reference sequence). This CDR3 has 15 amino acids. As DNA, the CDR3 is TGTGCCAGCAGCAAGACAGGGGGCGGCGAAAGGGAGCAGTACTTC. It is translated as CASSKTGGGEREQYF.

This sequence joins TRBV5-4 and TRBJ2-1; 7 nucleotides match TRBD1. From germline, CDR1 is SGHNT and CDR2 YYREEE (reference sequence). CDR3 length: 20 amino acids. J gave up 0 bases and V 0 bases, and 15 bases lay outside the gene matches. CDR3: CASSLAVTGVTRSSYNEQFF. For the CDR3, the DNA is TGTGCCAGCAGCTTGGCCGTAACAGGGGTGACCCGAAGCTCCTACAATGAGCAGTTCTTC.

The gene calls are TRBV19 and TRBJ1-1; 7 positions match TRBD1. The CDR3 runs 16 residues. J gave up 1 base and V 7 bases, and 12 bases lay outside the gene matches. Germline-derived CDR1 and CDR2 are LNHDA and SQIVND (reference sequence). The CDR3 here is CASKGPGTARNTEAFF. Written as DNA, the CDR3 is TGTGCCAGTAAGGGACCGGGGACAGCGAGGAACACTGAAGCTTTCTTT.

This chain connects TRBV7-9 to TRBJ1-1; D is unclear. Trimming left V 5 bases short and J 6 bases short, with 13 bases between. There are 13 residues in the CDR3. Looked up from germline, CDR1 is SEHNR and CDR2 is FQNEAQ (reference sequence). This CDR3 reads CASSPLGGAEAFF. In nucleotides, the CDR3 is TGTGCCAGCAGCCCCTTAGGCGGGGCTGAAGCTTTCTTT.